The rows below give T cell receptor beta chains drawn from one sample of a study of T cells in Graves' hyperthyroidism and ophthalmopathy. TCRdb reprocessed the multiplex PCR reads via MiXCR and lists one record per CDR3 protein. Here the sample spans 600,000 or so distinct CDR3 sequences, 40% to 55% being singletons. Sequencing used peripheral blood or thyroid tissue (not recorded which). The receptors derive from a woman between 18 and 29 years old with Graves' hyperthyroidism. The CDR3 runs from the conserved cysteine through the conserved F or W. The order of the fields is J gene, V gene, D gene, clone size, CDR3 length, CDR3 protein, CDR3 DNA. D genes are given only for firm matches. The listing skips clone size in some rows; elsewhere it reads once, few, many or a size class.

TRBJ1-1	TRBV5-1	TRBD1	many	14	CASSTGTGGTEAFF	TGCGCCAGCAGCACCGGGACAGGGGGAACTGAAGCTTTCTTT
TRBJ2-7	TRBV7-9	-	few	15	CASSLVGRLTYEQYF	TGTGCCAGCAGCTTAGTCGGCAGACTAACCTACGAGCAGTACTTC
TRBJ1-4	TRBV20-1	-	-	16	CSARVSWDATNEKLFF	TGCAGTGCTAGAGTGTCGTGGGATGCAACTAATGAAAAACTGTTTTTT
TRBJ2-7	TRBV29-1	-	few	11	CSVADSYEQYF	TGCAGCGTTGCGGACTCCTACGAGCAGTACTTC
TRBJ2-5	TRBV7-2	TRBD1	few	14	CASSLVTRGETQYF	TGTGCCAGCAGCTTAGTTACCAGGGGGGAGACCCAGTACTTC
TRBJ1-5	TRBV14	TRBD1	few	15	CASSQGGTGNQPQHF	TGTGCCAGCAGCCAAGGAGGGACAGGGAATCAGCCCCAGCATTTT
TRBJ2-5	TRBV19	TRBD1	few	15	CASRAQGQVQETQYF	TGTGCCAGTCGCGCCCAAGGACAGGTACAAGAGACCCAGTACTTC
TRBJ1-1	TRBV9	-	many	13	CASSVEANTEAFF	TGTGCCAGCAGCGTAGAGGCGAACACTGAAGCTTTCTTT
TRBJ2-6	TRBV15	-	-	17	CATSRTGTDYGANVLTF	TGTGCCACCAGCAGGACCGGGACGGACTATGGGGCCAACGTCCTGACTTTC
TRBJ1-1	TRBV19	TRBD1	many	14	CASTRQGLNTEAFF	TGTGCCAGTACAAGACAGGGTCTGAACACTGAAGCTTTCTTT
TRBJ2-2	TRBV24-1	TRBD1	-	16	CATSDFDRGGTGELFF	TGTGCCACCAGTGATTTTGACAGGGGGGGAACCGGGGAGCTGTTTTTT
TRBJ2-6	TRBV11-1	-	-	16	CASSSRYGLRANVLTF	TGTGCCAGCAGCTCACGCTACGGTCTCAGGGCCAACGTCCTGACTTTC
TRBJ2-7	TRBV7-6	-	-	14	CASSVRDPGGEQYF	TGTGCCAGCAGCGTCCGGGACCCCGGGGGTGAGCAGTACTTC
TRBJ2-2	TRBV24-1	TRBD1	many	14	CATRTGTNTGELFF	TGTGCCACCAGGACAGGGACGAACACCGGGGAGCTGTTTTTT
TRBJ1-1	TRBV11-3	TRBD1	-	14	CASSHRTGNTEAFF	TGTGCCAGCAGCCATAGGACAGGGAACACTGAAGCTTTCTTT
TRBJ2-7	TRBV11-1	-	-	17	CASSLAWRQGGGDEQYF	TGTGCCAGCAGCTTGGCTTGGAGGCAGGGAGGAGGCGACGAGCAGTACTTC
TRBJ1-5	TRBV7-8	TRBD1	once	18	CASSHTSSGTGMRHPQHF	TGCGCCAGCAGCCACACATCATCCGGGACAGGGATGAGGCACCCCCAGCATTTT
TRBJ1-5	TRBV4-2	-	-	14	CASSPFYNQEPQHF	TGTGCCAGCAGCCCCTTCTACAATCAGGAGCCCCAGCATTTT
TRBJ2-7	TRBV24-1	TRBD2	few	16	CATSDKKGRGFYEQYF	TGTGCCACCAGCGATAAGAAAGGGAGGGGATTCTACGAGCAGTACTTC
TRBJ1-2	TRBV10-3	TRBD1	few	13	CASSEDRGDGYTF	TGTGCCAGCAGTGAGGACAGGGGGGATGGCTACACCTTC
TRBJ1-1	TRBV24-1	-	many	13	CATRNAPHTEAFF	TGTGCCACCCGGAATGCCCCTCACACTGAAGCTTTCTTT
TRBJ2-7	TRBV20-1	-	-	13	CSANAGGIYEQYF	TGCAGTGCCAATGCCGGGGGCATATACGAGCAGTACTTC
TRBJ1-3	TRBV7-8	-	many	15	CASSLGWQGGNTIYF	TGTGCCAGCAGCTTAGGATGGCAGGGGGGAAACACCATATATTTT
TRBJ1-2	TRBV25-1	-	few	14	CARVSQGSDYGYTF	TGTGCTAGAGTATCACAGGGATCGGACTATGGCTACACCTTC
TRBJ2-7	TRBV29-1	TRBD1	few	13	CSVRQGASYEQYF	TGCAGCGTCAGACAGGGGGCCTCCTACGAGCAGTACTTC